The 30 T cell receptor beta chains reported below all come from one sample, sequenced in a study of blood T cell repertoires in COVID-19. Here immunoSEQ multiplex PCR was the method, and the copy in TCRdb shows in-frame clones only, minus some. This repertoire shows about 270,000 clones, 89% found once; its top ten account for roughly 2.1%. Sequenced sample: peripheral blood. Receptors originate from a man aged 45-65 years with acute or convalescent COVID-19.

This CDR3 reads CSVAGKTTNEKLFF. The CDR3 DNA follows: TGCAGCGTTGCCGGGAAGACAACTAATGAAAAACTGTTTTTT. The J gene is TRBJ1-4, the V gene TRBV29-1; D is uncertain. This CDR3 is built from 14 residues. V was trimmed by 4 bases and J by 0 bases, leaving 9 bases between them. Germline assignment: CDR1 SQVTM and CDR2 ANQGSEA.

The V gene is TRBV5-6, the J gene TRBJ2-2; D possibly corresponds to TRBD2 (5 bases). The CDR3 length is 16 residues. Trimming took off 2 bases at V and 3 bases at J, with 14 bases between the two ends. Germline V CDR1 and CDR2: SGHDT, YYEEEE. The CDR3 DNA sequence: TGTGCCAGCAGCTTCTCGGGAAGGGTCGACACCGGGGAGCTGTTTTTT. Protein: CASSFSGRVDTGELFF.

Ten or more counts support this clone. V gene TRBV2 combines with J gene TRBJ1-1; D gene ambiguous. V shed 6 bases and J shed 3 bases, with 11 bases lying between them. Germline lookup yields CDR1 SNHLY and CDR2 FYNNEI. This CDR3 has 13 residues. The CDR3 nucleotides read TGTGCCAGCAGCGTCTCGGAGGACACTGAAGCTTTCTTT. It translates to CASSVSEDTEAFF.

The J gene is TRBJ1-6, the V gene TRBV10-3; D is possibly TRBD1 (6 bases). V lost 11 bases, J lost 12 bases, and 17 bases lay in between. The CDR3 is 12 amino acids. Germline assignment: CDR1 ENHRY and CDR2 SYGVKD. The CDR3 region has the DNA TGTGCCGCTGGGGGGGGCGTGGAACCCCTCCACTTT. It codes for CAAGGGVEPLHF.

V and J are TRBV7-9 and TRBJ1-4, with D tentatively TRBD1 (5 bases). The V gene's germline CDR1 is SEHNR and CDR2 FQNEAQ (reference sequence). This CDR3 contains 15 residues. The ends were cut back, 1 base at V and 7 bases at J, with 13 bases in the middle. This CDR3 is CASSLGGETSEKLFF. DNA of the CDR3: TGTGCCAGCAGCTTAGGGGGGGAGACATCTGAAAAACTGTTTTTT.

The chain recombines TRBV29-1 with TRBJ1-2, with a possible D match to TRBD1 (6 bases). This CDR3 contains 14 residues. Per germline, CDR1 SQVTM and CDR2 ANQGSEA. Trimming took off 5 bases at V and 5 bases at J, with 18 bases between the two ends. The CDR3 nucleotides are TGCAGCGTTCCGGACAGCTTGTCGGGGTATGGCTACACCTTC. It encodes CSVPDSLSGYGYTF. Together with reference TRBV29-1 and TRBJ1-2, the CDR3 gives the full variable domain: SAVISQKPSRDICQRGTSLTIQCQVDSQVTMMFWYRQQPGQSLTLIATANQGSEATYESGFVIDKFPISRPNLTFSTLTVSNMSPEDSSIYLCSVPDSLSGYGYTFGSGTRLTVV.

As for this clone: This sample includes further DNA sequences coding for the same CDR3. This chain uses TRBV10-1 with TRBJ2-3, with D perhaps TRBD2 (6 bases). Germline loops: CDR1 WNHNN, CDR2 SYGVQD (reference sequence). V dropped 3 bases and J dropped 1 base, with 8 bases sitting between them. This CDR3 comprises 14 residues. The CDR3 loop reads CASSEGGGTDTQYF. Written as DNA, the CDR3 is TGCGCCAGCAGTGAAGGCGGGGGCACAGATACGCAGTATTTT.

V is TRBV27 and J is TRBJ2-1; 9 positions agree with TRBD1. This CDR3 is built from 14 residues. With V trimmed by 3 bases and J by 6 bases, 3 bases remained unmatched. Germline CDR1 reads MNHEY; CDR2 reads SMNVEV (reference sequence). CDR3 protein: CASSFLDRGNEQFF. The DNA of the CDR3 is TGTGCCAGCAGTTTCCTGGACAGGGGCAATGAGCAGTTCTTC.

This CDR3 is CASSHARGSETQYF. CDR3 nucleotides: TGTGCCAGCAGCCATGCCAGGGGTTCGGAGACCCAGTACTTC. This rearrangement joins TRBV7-6 to TRBJ2-5, with a tentative D call TRBD1 (6 bases). This CDR3 is built from 14 residues. The germline gives CDR1 SGHVS, CDR2 FNYEAQ. The ends were cut back, 5 bases at V and 5 bases at J, with 15 bases in the middle.

This clone came up once. The chain employs TRBV30 and TRBJ1-2; TRBD1 aligns across 11 bases. The CDR3 sequence is 13 residues long. Germline-derived CDR1 and CDR2 are GTSNPN and SVGIG (reference sequence). Trimming took 3 bases from V and 7 from J; bases not matched to a gene: 4. The CDR3: CAWRGQGAGGYTF. The DNA of the CDR3 is TGTGCCTGGAGAGGACAGGGGGCGGGTGGCTACACCTTC.

The chain carries TRBV5-1 and TRBJ2-2; D is perhaps TRBD1 (6 bases). CDR3 size: 16 residues. Germline CDR1 SGHRS, CDR2 YFSETQ. V shed 2 bases and J shed 6 bases, with 17 bases lying between them. This CDR3 reads CASSLQGEVYAGELFF. The CDR3 DNA follows: TGCGCCAGCAGCTTACAGGGAGAAGTTTATGCCGGGGAGCTGTTTTTT.

A word on this clone: This CDR3 is also generated by other DNA sequences in the sample. The rearrangement uses TRBV5-1 and TRBJ1-1; weak D call: TRBD1 (5 bases). This CDR3 has 14 residues. Deletions cut 2 bases from V and 3 bases from J, with 11 bases between. CDR1 and CDR2 (germline): SGHRS, YFSETQ. In nucleotides, the CDR3 is TGCGCCAGCAGCTTACGCTGGGGGGACACTGAAGCTTTCTTT. Translated, it gives CASSLRWGDTEAFF.

About this clone: A much larger clone lies a single base off, so this may be a read error. The chain recombines TRBV12-3 or TRBV12-4 with TRBJ1-1; D gene uncertain. V lost 3 bases and J lost 1, with 6 bases in between. CDR3 length: 13 residues. CDR3 protein: CASSFTTNTEAFF. The CDR3 nucleotides are TGTGCCAGCAGTTTCACAACGAACACTGAAGCTTTCTTT.

In its sample, this clone was seen a few times. This rearrangement joins TRBV6-5 to TRBJ2-5, with D tentatively TRBD2 (6 bases). The V gene's germline CDR1 is MNHEY and CDR2 SVGAGI. The CDR3 has 13 amino acids. The ends were cut back, 7 bases at V and 2 bases at J, with 11 bases in the middle. CDR3 DNA: TGTGCCAGCATTCGGACTACACAAGAGACCCAGTACTTC. Amino acid sequence: CASIRTTQETQYF.

This clone appeared once. This chain uses TRBV2 with TRBJ2-2; TRBD1 aligns across 11 bases. This CDR3 is 17 amino acids long. Trimming cost V 6 bases and J 4 bases; bases outside gene matches: 10. The germline V gene has CDR1 SNHLY and CDR2 FYNNEI. The CDR3 here is CASSIFPGQGVTGELFF. The CDR3, as DNA: TGTGCCAGCAGCATATTCCCGGGACAGGGGGTCACCGGGGAGCTGTTTTTT.

Concerning this clone itself: Other DNA sequences in this sample translate to the same CDR3. This sequence joins TRBV5-1 and TRBJ1-1; 7 bases align to TRBD1. Germline-derived CDR1 and CDR2 are SGHRS and YFSETQ. The CDR3 sequence is 14 residues long. Germline trimming cut 4 bases from V and 2 bases from J; bases unmatched to any gene: 5. In DNA, the CDR3 is TGCGCCAGCAGCCCTGACAGGGCTAACACTGAAGCTTTCTTT. Translating gives CASSPDRANTEAFF.

The chain is built from TRBV19 and TRBJ1-1, with a tentative D call TRBD1 (5 bases). The V gene lost 3 bases and the J gene lost 4 bases, with 12 bases spanning the gap. CDR3 length: 14 amino acids. The V gene's germline CDR1 is LNHDA and CDR2 SQIVND (reference sequence). The CDR3: CASSIYTGGTEAFF. In DNA form, the CDR3 reads TGTGCCAGTAGTATCTATACCGGGGGCACTGAAGCTTTCTTT.

The chain couples TRBV10-2 to TRBJ1-1; 9 bases map to TRBD1. The CDR3 runs to 16 residues. Germline V CDR1 and CDR2: WSHSY, SAAADI. Germline trimming cut 0 bases from V and 4 bases from J; bases unmatched to any gene: 6. The DNA for the CDR3 is TGCGCCAGCAGTGAGTCGAGGACAGGGGTGGGCACTGAAGCTTTCTTT. Amino acids: CASSESRTGVGTEAFF.

This sequence joins TRBV5-4 and TRBJ2-2, with TRBD2 matching over 15 bases. V lost 3 bases to trimming and J lost 4 bases; unmatched junction nucleotides: 7. The CDR3 covers 18 residues. Germline CDR1 and CDR2: SGHNT and YYREEE (reference sequence). The CDR3 sequence is CASSSGLAGGRVTGELFF. The CDR3 DNA reads TGTGCCAGCAGCTCAGGACTAGCGGGGGGGCGAGTCACCGGGGAGCTGTTTTTT. Looking up the rest from reference TRBV5-4 and TRBJ2-2 gives the full variable domain: ETGVTQSPTHLIKTRGQQVTLRCSSQSGHNTVSWYQQALGQGPQFIFQYYREEENGRGNFPPRFSGLQFPNYSSELNVNALELDDSALYLCASSSGLAGGRVTGELFFGEGSRLTVL.

The chain is built from TRBV15 and TRBJ1-3, with 10 bases fitting TRBD1. The germline CDR1 and CDR2 sequences are LNHNV and YYDKDF (reference sequence). The ends lost 1 base at V and 6 bases at J; junction bases unmatched: 9. This CDR3 has 17 amino acids. The CDR3 DNA is TGTGCCACCAGCAGAGGACCCCCGGGACAGGGGTTAAACACCATATATTTT. This encodes CATSRGPPGQGLNTIYF.

The chain carries TRBV25-1 and TRBJ2-1; D may be TRBD2 (5 bases). The CDR3 loop spans 13 amino acids. Germline V gene data show CDR1 as MGHDK and CDR2 as SYGVNS. Between the trimmed V and J ends, which lost 8 bases and 0 bases, there was a span of 8 bases. CDR3 sequence: CASATSSYNEQFF. The CDR3 DNA reads as TGTGCCAGCGCCACTAGCTCCTACAATGAGCAGTTCTTC.

The chain joins TRBV6-6 to TRBJ2-7, with 9 bases aligning to TRBD1. Germline values: CDR1 MNHNY, CDR2 SVGAGI (reference sequence). CDR3 length: 14 amino acids. V dropped 7 bases and J dropped 4; count of bases not matched to a gene: 8. The CDR3 DNA follows: TGTGCCAGCACTACAGGTGGACAGGGGTACGAGCAGTACTTC. Residues: CASTTGGQGYEQYF.

About this clone itself: The germline gene is not matched at one end of the junction; a read error may be the cause. The chain combines TRBV6-5 with TRBJ2-6; D gene uncertain. This CDR3 is built from 15 residues. CDR1 and CDR2 (germline): MNHEY, SVGAGI. The CDR3 spells CATSYYSSGANVLTF. The CDR3 bases are TGTGCCACCAGTTACTATAGCTCTGGGGCCAACGTCCTGACTTTC.

The chain is built from TRBV10-1 and TRBJ2-1; D possibly corresponds to TRBD2 (7 bases). The CDR3 totals 20 residues. With 7 bases removed from V and 0 bases from J, the gap between germline ends came to 28 bases. Germline V gene lookup returns CDR1 WNHNN and CDR2 SYGVQD (reference sequence). CDR3 in amino acids: CASTERYCGGPLYSYNEQFF. The CDR3 DNA reads as TGCGCCAGCACCGAGAGGTATTGCGGGGGCCCTCTGTACTCCTACAATGAGCAGTTCTTC.

J is TRBJ1-1 and V is TRBV19; TRBD1 might be the D (5 bases). The CDR3 has 14 residues. Germline CDR1 and CDR2: LNHDA and SQIVND (reference sequence). Trimming took off 6 bases at V and 0 bases at J, with 11 bases between the two ends. CDR3 region: CASRNGGMNTEAFF. The CDR3 DNA reads TGTGCCAGTAGAAACGGGGGGATGAACACTGAAGCTTTCTTT.

V is TRBV7-3 and J is TRBJ1-6, with TRBD1 as a possible D gene (5 bases). Trimming removed 5 bases from V and 7 bases from J, with 15 bases in between. CDR3 length: 15 residues. CDR1 is SGHTA and CDR2 is FQGTGA in the germline V gene. The CDR3 DNA reads as TGTGCCAGCAGCCGGCTCGGGGGTGGCAATTCACCCCTCCACTTT. It translates to CASSRLGGGNSPLHF.

V gene TRBV7-9 combines with J gene TRBJ2-4; TRBD1 might be the D (7 bases). Germline V gene data show CDR1 as SEHNR and CDR2 as FQNEAQ (reference sequence). Trimming pared 5 bases from V and 7 bases from J, leaving 15 bases between. The CDR3 contains 14 residues. DNA for the CDR3: TGTGCCAGCAGCGCGCAGGGGGGAAGGAACATTCAGTACTTC. It specifies CASSAQGGRNIQYF.

This rearrangement joins TRBV25-1 to TRBJ2-2; tentatively, D is TRBD1 (6 bases). This CDR3 region has 13 residues. The V end was cut by 8 bases, the J end by 4 bases, with 11 bases between. CDR1 and CDR2 from the germline V gene are MGHDK and SYGVNS. This CDR3 is CASRQAGTGELFF. In DNA, the CDR3 is TGTGCCAGCCGACAGGCGGGCACCGGGGAGCTGTTTTTT.

The V and J genes are TRBV4-2 and TRBJ2-5; the D gene is possibly TRBD1 (5 bases). CDR1 is LGHNA and CDR2 is YNFKEQ in the germline V gene. CDR3 length: 13 residues. Trimming removed 4 bases from V and 7 bases from J, with 13 bases in between. The CDR3 coding sequence is TGTGCCAGCAGCCCACAGGAGCTAGGGACCCAGTACTTC. Its protein product is CASSPQELGTQYF.

The chain recombines TRBV7-9 with TRBJ1-1; a possible D gene is TRBD1 (5 bases). The CDR3 length is 12 residues. Per germline, CDR1 SEHNR and CDR2 FQNEAQ (reference sequence). V was shortened by 6 bases and J by 9 bases, with 14 bases between the two germline ends. The CDR3 protein is CASSGAGDQAFF. As DNA, the CDR3 is TGTGCCAGCAGTGGGGCAGGAGACCAAGCTTTCTTT.